What follows are 32 T cell receptor beta chains derived from one specimen sequenced in a study of blood T cell repertoires in COVID-19. Sequencing used immunoSEQ multiplex PCR; TCRdb keeps in-frame clones, though not all of them. The data show 50,000 to 65,000 clones, approximately 90% seen once. The sequenced sample consisted of peripheral blood. The receptors were sampled from an older woman with active or convalescent COVID-19.

The V and J genes are TRBV6-6 and TRBJ1-2; 7 bases are shared with TRBD1. CDR3 length: 14 residues. The V gene's germline CDR1 is MNHNY and CDR2 SVGAGI (reference sequence). V lost 0 bases to trimming and J lost 8 bases; unmatched junction nucleotides: 6. As DNA, the CDR3 is TGTGCCAGCAGTTACTCAGGGGGCGCGGGCGGCTACACCTTC. Residues: CASSYSGGAGGYTF.

The rearrangement links TRBV9 to TRBJ1-3, with 8 bases that match TRBD1. This CDR3 has 15 amino acids. Unmatched junction bases numbered 2, after V lost 3 bases and J lost 0 bases. Looked up from germline, CDR1 is SGDLS and CDR2 is YYNGEE. CDR3: CASSDGTGSGNTIYF. The CDR3 nucleotides read TGTGCCAGCAGCGACGGGACAGGCTCTGGAAACACCATATATTTT.

This clone was found a few times. This chain joins TRBV30 and TRBJ1-1; no definite D call. Germline V lookup: CDR1 GTSNPN, CDR2 SVGIG (reference sequence). CDR3 size: 13 residues. Trimming stripped 1 base from V and 0 bases from J, with 6 bases between. As DNA, the CDR3 is TGTGCCTGGAGTGCGAGGGTGAACACTGAAGCTTTCTTT. Its translation is CAWSARVNTEAFF.

The chain recombines TRBV19 with TRBJ1-4; maybe TRBD1 (5 bases). Trimming took 8 bases from V and 8 from J, leaving 15 bases between them. This CDR3 spans 13 amino acids. CDR1 is LNHDA, CDR2 SQIVND, per germline (reference sequence). The CDR3 DNA sequence: TGTGCCAGTTGGGGCACATTAGGGGAAAAACTGTTTTTT. Translation gives CASWGTLGEKLFF.

This clone has only one observation. This chain connects TRBV18 to TRBJ2-4; TRBD2 might be the D (5 bases). Germline-derived CDR1 and CDR2 are KGHSH and LQKENI. Trimming cost V 2 bases and J 4 bases, with 6 bases left between them. CDR3 length: 13 amino acids. CDR3 nucleotides: TGTGCCAGCTCACCAAGGGAGAAAAACATTCAGTACTTC. Encoded protein: CASSPREKNIQYF.

This chain uses TRBV29-1 with TRBJ2-1; 8 bases match TRBD1. Germline values: CDR1 SQVTM, CDR2 ANQGSEA. V lost 4 bases, J lost 9 bases, and 14 bases stayed unmatched. The CDR3 runs to 15 residues. CDR3 sequence: CSVVGRDRRLGEQFF. CDR3 bases: TGCAGCGTTGTAGGTAGGGACAGGAGGCTAGGTGAGCAGTTCTTC.

V and J are TRBV28 and TRBJ1-5; no firm D call. V was clipped by 8 bases and J by 1 base, with 12 bases between them. The CDR3 contains 14 residues. The germline V gene has CDR1 MDHEN and CDR2 SYDVKM. The CDR3 DNA reads TGTGCCAGCGGCGGAACGGGGAGCAATCAGCCCCAGCATTTT. It encodes CASGGTGSNQPQHF.

The chain carries TRBV4-3 and TRBJ2-1, with 8 bases identical to TRBD2. This CDR3 spans 16 amino acids. J gave up 12 bases and V 0 bases, and 13 bases lay outside the gene matches. Germline values: CDR1 LGHNA, CDR2 YSLEER. This chain's CDR3 is CASSQDAGGLGDRQFF. The CDR3, as DNA: TGCGCCAGCAGCCAAGATGCGGGAGGCCTCGGGGATAGGCAGTTCTTC.

The chain is built from TRBV28 and TRBJ2-5; D is uncertain. The CDR3 has 13 amino acids. Germline V CDR1 and CDR2: MDHEN, SYDVKM. Trimming took off 3 bases at V and 0 bases at J, with 5 bases between the two ends. CDR3 DNA: TGTGCCAGCAGTTTCCGGGACCAAGAGACCCAGTACTTC. Translating gives CASSFRDQETQYF.

This chain links TRBV7-2 with TRBJ2-3; D gene uncertain. Germline assignment: CDR1 SGHTA and CDR2 FQGNSA. This CDR3 spans 14 amino acids. The germline V and J ends were trimmed by 3 bases and 2 bases, with 9 bases remaining between them. CDR3 region: CASSFGEATDTQYF. The CDR3 bases are TGTGCCAGCAGCTTTGGCGAGGCCACAGATACGCAGTATTTT. The full variable domain, with the rest looked up from reference TRBV7-2 and TRBJ2-3, is GAGVSQSPSNKVTEKGKDVELRCDPISGHTALYWYRQSLGQGLEFLIYFQGNSAPDKSGLPSDRFSAERTGGSVSTLTIQRTQQEDSAVYLCASSFGEATDTQYFGPGTRLTVL.

A few counts support this clone. This rearrangement joins TRBV19 to TRBJ1-6; TRBD1 matches at 10 bases. Trimming cost V 4 bases and J 7 bases; bases outside gene matches: 10. Germline V lookup: CDR1 LNHDA, CDR2 SQIVND (reference sequence). CDR3 length: 17 residues. The chain's CDR3 is CASSRLTRDRGNSPLHF. In nucleotides, the CDR3 is TGTGCCAGTAGTAGACTCACCCGGGACAGGGGAAATTCACCCCTCCACTTT.

This clone was detected once. This rearrangement joins TRBV6-2 or TRBV6-3 to TRBJ2-3; no reliable D call. This CDR3 spans 11 amino acids. CDR1 MNHEY and CDR2 SVGEGT come from the germline V gene. V lost 2 bases, J lost 6 bases, and 3 bases lay in between. CDR3 DNA sequence: TGTGCCAGCAGTTACAGCGATACGCAGTATTTT. It translates to CASSYSDTQYF.

The genes are TRBV5-1 and TRBJ1-3; D unclear. Trimming took off 6 bases at V and 0 bases at J, with 13 bases between the two ends. The CDR3 length is 15 residues. CDR1 and CDR2 (germline): SGHRS, YFSETQ. As DNA, the CDR3 is TGCGCCAGCACCAAGACACCCTTCTCTGGAAACACCATATATTTT. Translated: CASTKTPFSGNTIYF.

The CDR3 nucleotides are TGTGCCAGCAGCGTGGGGTCGACAGAAGTCTACGAGCAGTACTTC. Amino acid sequence: CASSVGSTEVYEQYF. The V and J genes are TRBV9 and TRBJ2-7; tentatively, D is TRBD1 (5 bases). Trimming took 2 bases from V and 3 from J, leaving 15 bases between them. The CDR3 consists of 15 residues. Germline values: CDR1 SGDLS, CDR2 YYNGEE.

The chain carries TRBV7-2 and TRBJ2-3; 8 bases agree with TRBD2. The length of the CDR3 is 15 residues. Losses at the gene ends were 8 bases for V and 2 bases for J; bases not matched to a gene: 9. Germline V gene lookup returns CDR1 SGHTA and CDR2 FQGNSA. The CDR3 protein is CASVASGFPTDTQYF. CDR3 nucleotides: TGTGCCAGCGTTGCTAGCGGGTTCCCCACAGATACGCAGTATTTT.

The chain links TRBV7-8 to TRBJ2-1; 11 nucleotides agree with TRBD2. V was clipped by 3 bases and J by 3 bases; unmatched bases: 7. Germline V gene data show CDR1 as SGHVS and CDR2 as FQNEAQ. The CDR3 sequence is 17 residues long. CDR3 amino acids: CASSLKTSGVLYNEQFF. CDR3 nucleotide sequence: TGTGCCAGCAGCTTGAAGACTAGCGGGGTTCTCTACAATGAGCAGTTCTTC.

This sequence joins TRBV14 and TRBJ1-2; a weak D match, TRBD1 (6 bases). V lost 0 bases and J 5 bases, leaving 13 bases between the germline ends. CDR1 SGHDN and CDR2 FVKESK come from the germline V gene. This CDR3 region has 15 residues. CDR3 bases: TGTGCCAGCAGCCAAGAGACGAGGGGGTTTTATGGCTACACCTTC. The encoded protein is CASSQETRGFYGYTF.

The chain is built from TRBV30 and TRBJ1-2; D is undetermined. Germline assignment: CDR1 GTSNPN and CDR2 SVGIG (reference sequence). V was shortened by 3 bases and J by 7 bases, with 9 bases between the two germline ends. The CDR3 has 11 amino acids. The CDR3 loop is CAWRTGGGYTF. As DNA, the CDR3 is TGTGCCTGGAGAACCGGAGGTGGCTACACCTTC.

The chain employs TRBV30 and TRBJ1-1; 7 nucleotides line up with TRBD1. The CDR3 spans 12 residues. V gave up 5 bases and J gave up 3 bases; unmatched junction bases: 3. Germline CDR1 GTSNPN, CDR2 SVGIG (reference sequence). CDR3 sequence reads: CAWDRVDTEAFF. The CDR3 DNA is TGTGCCTGGGACAGGGTGGACACTGAAGCTTTCTTT.

The chain recombines TRBV19 with TRBJ1-1; D may be TRBD1 (6 bases). From germline, CDR1 is LNHDA and CDR2 SQIVND (reference sequence). CDR3 length: 19 amino acids. V was clipped by 5 bases and J by 2 bases, with 27 bases between them. The CDR3 region is CASSPRAGAGSHLNTEAFF. For the CDR3, the DNA is TGTGCCAGTAGTCCCCGGGCAGGGGCAGGATCTCACCTCAACACTGAAGCTTTCTTT.

The genes are TRBV7-2 and TRBJ1-2; 7 bases are shared with TRBD1. Trimming took 6 bases from V and 6 from J; bases not matched to a gene: 10. The CDR3 loop spans 14 amino acids. Germline V gene sequence: CDR1 SGHTA, CDR2 FQGNSA. CDR3 loop: CASRWTGLWDGYTF. The CDR3 DNA is TGTGCCAGCAGGTGGACAGGCCTTTGGGATGGCTACACCTTC.

The V call is TRBV4-2, the J call TRBJ1-5; 8 nucleotides agree with TRBD1. Trimming took 0 bases from V and 0 from J; bases not matched to a gene: 7. Germline V gene lookup returns CDR1 LGHNA and CDR2 YNFKEQ. The CDR3 spans 18 residues. The CDR3 is CASSQEAPGQVSNQPQHF. For the CDR3, the DNA is TGTGCCAGCAGCCAAGAGGCCCCGGGACAGGTTAGCAATCAGCCCCAGCATTTT.

The gene calls are TRBV14 and TRBJ1-1; a possible D gene is TRBD1 (5 bases). The CDR3 contains 13 residues. V gave up 4 bases and J gave up 6 bases, with 12 bases separating them. CDR1 is SGHDN and CDR2 is FVKESK in the germline V gene. This CDR3 reads CASSPLGVAEAFF. In nucleotides, the CDR3 is TGTGCCAGCAGCCCCTTAGGGGTGGCTGAAGCTTTCTTT.

In nucleotides, the CDR3 is TGTGCCAGCAGTCTGGACAGGGAAGCTTTCTTT. Translation: CASSLDREAFF. The chain employs TRBV6-5 and TRBJ1-1, with 7 bases lining up with TRBD1. Germline V gives CDR1 MNHEY, CDR2 SVGAGI. The CDR3 has 11 amino acids. V lost 5 bases and J lost 8; bases outside the gene matches: 2.

For this clone: Within the sample, other DNA sequences also encode this same CDR3. This chain uses TRBV28 with TRBJ2-1; D gene ambiguous. There are 15 residues in the CDR3. Trimming pared 3 bases from V and 0 bases from J, leaving 9 bases between. The germline V gene has CDR1 MDHEN and CDR2 SYDVKM. As DNA, the CDR3 is TGTGCCAGCAGTTTCGGCGGCAGCTCCTACAATGAGCAGTTCTTC. Its protein is CASSFGGSSYNEQFF.

V and J are TRBV6-5 and TRBJ2-2; tentatively, D is TRBD1 (6 bases). V lost 8 bases and J lost 0, with 10 bases in between. This CDR3 comprises 14 residues. Germline assignment: CDR1 MNHEY and CDR2 SVGAGI. The CDR3 is CASGQPSNTGELFF. Here the CDR3 DNA reads TGTGCCAGCGGACAGCCCTCGAACACCGGGGAGCTGTTTTTT.

This clone has just one count. The chain combines TRBV6-5 with TRBJ2-1; TRBD2 matches at 7 bases. This CDR3 is 15 amino acids long. With V trimmed by 6 bases and J by 3 bases, 8 bases remained unmatched. Germline V gene sequence: CDR1 MNHEY, CDR2 SVGAGI. CDR3 region: CASRISGSYYNEQFF. In DNA form, the CDR3 reads TGTGCCAGCAGGATTAGCGGGTCGTACTACAATGAGCAGTTCTTC.

This rearrangement joins TRBV2 to TRBJ1-2; 9 bases match TRBD1. Germline CDR1 is SNHLY and CDR2 is FYNNEI. This CDR3 is built from 11 residues. V lost 6 bases to trimming and J lost 8 bases; unmatched junction nucleotides: 1. The DNA of the CDR3 is TGTGCCAGCAGCGACAGGGGGGGCTACACCTTC. It translates to CASSDRGGYTF.

The V and J genes are TRBV19 and TRBJ1-1; the D is unclear. The germline CDR1 and CDR2 sequences are LNHDA and SQIVND (reference sequence). The V end was cut by 3 bases, the J end by 1 base, with 9 bases between. The CDR3 sequence is 14 residues long. The CDR3, as DNA: TGTGCCAGTAGTATCTCTCAACAGAACACTGAAGCTTTCTTT. Translating gives CASSISQQNTEAFF.

The CDR3 DNA follows: TGCGCCAGCAGCGGGACAGGGCCTTCCTACGAGCAGTACTTC. Its translation is CASSGTGPSYEQYF. V usage is TRBV5-1 and J usage is TRBJ2-7; 9 bases are a match to TRBD1. This CDR3 comprises 14 residues. Germline CDR1 is SGHRS and CDR2 is YFSETQ. V trimming: 4 bases; J trimming: 1 base; junction bases outside the gene matches: 3. Supplemented by reference TRBV5-1 and TRBJ2-7, the full variable domain reads KAGVTQTPRYLIKTRGQQVTLSCSPISGHRSVSWYQQTPGQGLQFLFEYFSETQRNKGNFPGRFSGRQFSNSRSEMNVSTLELGDSALYLCASSGTGPSYEQYFGPGTRLTVT.

The chain links TRBV11-1 to TRBJ2-1; 12 nucleotides agree with TRBD1. The V and J ends lost 5 bases and 6 bases, in that order; junction bases with no gene match: 5. The CDR3 length is 15 residues. Germline lookup yields CDR1 SGHAT and CDR2 FQDESV (reference sequence). The CDR3 protein is CASSGRDRGLNEQFF. For the CDR3, the DNA is TGTGCCAGCAGCGGTCGGGACAGGGGGCTCAATGAGCAGTTCTTC.

The chain uses TRBV23-1 and TRBJ1-1; D not resolved. TRBV23-1 is an ORF; its function is uncertain. CDR3 length equals 11 residues. Trimming cost V 3 bases and J 4 bases, with 3 bases left between them. The CDR3 DNA sequence: TGCGCCAGCAGTCATAGCACTGAAGCTTTCTTT. This gives the protein CASSHSTEAFF.